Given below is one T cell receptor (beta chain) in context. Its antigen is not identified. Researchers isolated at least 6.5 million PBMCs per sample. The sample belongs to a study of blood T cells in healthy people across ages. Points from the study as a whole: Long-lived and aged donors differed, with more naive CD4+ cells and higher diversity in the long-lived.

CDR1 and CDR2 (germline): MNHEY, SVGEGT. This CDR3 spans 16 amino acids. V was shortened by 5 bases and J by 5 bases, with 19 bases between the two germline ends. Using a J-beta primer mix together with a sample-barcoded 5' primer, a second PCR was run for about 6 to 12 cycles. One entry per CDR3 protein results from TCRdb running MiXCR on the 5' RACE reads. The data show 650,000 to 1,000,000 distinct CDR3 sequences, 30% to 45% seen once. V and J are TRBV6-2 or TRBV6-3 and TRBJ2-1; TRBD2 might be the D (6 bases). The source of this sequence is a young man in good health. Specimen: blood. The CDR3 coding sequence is TGTGCCAGCAGTATAGGGGACTCCCACCGTAACAATGAGCAGTTCTTC. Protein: CASSIGDSHRNNEQFF.